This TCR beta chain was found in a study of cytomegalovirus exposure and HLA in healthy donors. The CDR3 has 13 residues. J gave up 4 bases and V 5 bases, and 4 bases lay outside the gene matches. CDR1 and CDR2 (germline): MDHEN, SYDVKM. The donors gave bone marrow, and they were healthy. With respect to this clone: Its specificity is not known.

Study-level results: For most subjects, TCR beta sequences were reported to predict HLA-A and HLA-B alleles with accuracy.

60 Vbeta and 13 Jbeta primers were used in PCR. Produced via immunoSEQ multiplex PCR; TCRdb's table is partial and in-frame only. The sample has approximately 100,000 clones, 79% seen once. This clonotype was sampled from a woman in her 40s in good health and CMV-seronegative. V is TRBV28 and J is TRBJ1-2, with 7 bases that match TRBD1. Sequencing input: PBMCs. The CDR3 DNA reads TGTGCCAGCAGTCGGACAGGCACCTATGGCTACACCTTC. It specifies CASSRTGTYGYTF.